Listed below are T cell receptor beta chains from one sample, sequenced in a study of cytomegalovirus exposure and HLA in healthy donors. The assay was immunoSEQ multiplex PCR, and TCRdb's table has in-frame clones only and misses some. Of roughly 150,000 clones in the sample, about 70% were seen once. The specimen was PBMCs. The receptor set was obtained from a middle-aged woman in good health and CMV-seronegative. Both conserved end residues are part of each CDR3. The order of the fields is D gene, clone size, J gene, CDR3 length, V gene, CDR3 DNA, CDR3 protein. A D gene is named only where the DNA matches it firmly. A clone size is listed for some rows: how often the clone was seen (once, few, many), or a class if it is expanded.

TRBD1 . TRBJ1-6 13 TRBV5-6 TGTGCCAGCAGCTTGGGACAGGGCTCACCCCTCCACTTT CASSLGQGSPLHF
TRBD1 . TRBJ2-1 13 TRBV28 TGTGCCAGCAGACAGGGGACCTACAATGAGCAGTTCTTC CASRQGTYNEQFF
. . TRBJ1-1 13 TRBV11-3 TGTGCCAGCAGCTTAGATCCAGAGGCTGAAGCTTTCTTT CASSLDPEAEAFF
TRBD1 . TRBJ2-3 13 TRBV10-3 TGTGCCATCCAAGGACAGGACACAGATACGCAGTATTTT CAIQGQDTDTQYF
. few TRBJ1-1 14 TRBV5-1 TGCGCCAGCAGCTTGGAGGTTGGAGTCACTGAAGCTTTCTTT CASSLEVGVTEAFF
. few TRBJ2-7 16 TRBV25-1 TGTGCCAGCAGTGGGATTGGGGGGGGGCTCCTCTACGAGCAGTACTTC CASSGIGGGLLYEQYF
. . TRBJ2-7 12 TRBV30 TGTGCCTGGAGGGCGGCGTCCTACGAGCAGTACTTC CAWRAASYEQYF
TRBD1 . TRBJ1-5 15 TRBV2 TGTGCCAGCAGTGAGCTACAGGGGGCCAGGCAGCCCCAGCATTTT CASSELQGARQPQHF
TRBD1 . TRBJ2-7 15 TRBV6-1 TGTGCCAGCAGTGACGGGACAGGGGACTCCTACGAGCAGTACTTC CASSDGTGDSYEQYF
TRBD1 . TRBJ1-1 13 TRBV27 TGTGCCAGTTCGACAGGGGCGGATACTGAAGCTTTCTTT CASSTGADTEAFF
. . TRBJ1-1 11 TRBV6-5 TGTGCCAGCAGTTACGGAGCCGAAGCTTTCTTT CASSYGAEAFF
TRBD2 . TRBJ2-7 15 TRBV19 TGTGCCAGTAGTATGCTAGCGGAGGTCTCCTACGAGCAGTACTTC CASSMLAEVSYEQYF
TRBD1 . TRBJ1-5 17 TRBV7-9 TGTGCCAGCAGCTTAGGGACAGGGGGCGAAAGCAATCAGCCCCAGCATTTT CASSLGTGGESNQPQHF
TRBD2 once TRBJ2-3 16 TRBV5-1 TGCGCCAGCAGCCGCCGAGCGGGAGCAAGCACAGATACGCAGTATTTT CASSRRAGASTDTQYF
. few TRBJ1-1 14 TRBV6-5 TGTGCCAGCAGTTACGGTACAGCGAACACTGAAGCTTTCTTT CASSYGTANTEAFF